The rows below give T cell receptor beta chains drawn from one sample of a study of blood T cells in healthy people across ages. Using its own MiXCR run on the 5' RACE reads, TCRdb lists one record per CDR3 protein. The top ten hold roughly 19% of the sample, which has approximately 820,000 distinct CDR3 sequences, around 43% seen once. The specimen sequenced was blood. These receptors came from a man in his 60s in good health. CDR3s include the opening cysteine and the closing phenylalanine or tryptophan. The D gene is left open where the match is weak. For some rows the clone size is stated as once, few or many, or as a class when expanded; others skip it.

>TRBV20-1|TRBD1|NA|TRBJ2-5
CSARRQGAGYSETQYF
TGCAGTGCTAGGAGACAGGGGGCAGGATATTCGGAGACCCAGTACTTC
>TRBV7-9|NA|NA|TRBJ2-7
CASSLAPSILIGQYF
TGTGCCAGCAGCTTAGCACCAAGCATCCTGATCGGGCAGTACTTC
>TRBV4-2|NA|NA|TRBJ1-2
CASSQDRSGYYGYTF
TGTGCCAGCAGCCAAGATCGTTCCGGATACTATGGCTACACCTTC
>TRBV20-1|NA|NA|TRBJ1-3
CSAPDSSGNTIYF
TGCAGTGCTCCGGACAGCTCTGGAAACACCATATATTTT
>TRBV3-1|NA|NA|TRBJ2-3
CASSQDQVPTDTQYF
TGTGCCAGCAGCCAAGACCAGGTTCCCACAGATACGCAGTATTTT
>TRBV20-1|NA|NA|TRBJ2-5
CSALDSRSLETQYF
TGCAGTGCTTTGGACTCCCGGTCTTTGGAGACCCAGTACTTC
>TRBV7-2|TRBD1|few|TRBJ1-2
CASSPFPTGDYGYTF
TGTGCCAGCAGCCCCTTCCCGACAGGGGACTATGGCTACACCTTC
>TRBV12-5|TRBD2|few|TRBJ2-3
CASGLGSSGGTTDTQYF
TGTGCTAGTGGTTTGGGATCTAGCGGGGGAACCACAGATACGCAGTATTTT
>TRBV5-5|NA|NA|TRBJ1-1
CASNLGVSGMNTEAFF
TGTGCCAGCAATCTCGGCGTTTCGGGCATGAACACTGAAGCTTTCTTT
>TRBV7-2|NA|NA|TRBJ1-2
CASSLGWQSYGYTF
TGTGCCAGCAGCTTAGGGTGGCAGAGCTATGGCTACACCTTC
>TRBV4-3|NA|few|TRBJ1-1
CASSQEPAQGGAFF
TGCGCCAGCAGCCAAGAACCGGCACAGGGAGGAGCTTTCTTT
>TRBV7-9|TRBD1|NA|TRBJ1-6
CASSGQEDNSPLHF
TGTGCCAGCAGTGGACAGGAGGATAATTCACCCCTCCACTTT
>TRBV20-1|TRBD1|NA|TRBJ1-6
CSATDRLQNSPPYF
TGCAGTGCAACGGACAGGCTCCAGAATTCACCCCCCTACTTT
>TRBV27|TRBD1|NA|TRBJ1-2
CASSPGTGDSYTF
TGTGCCAGCAGTCCCGGGACAGGGGACAGCTACACCTTC
>TRBV6-5|TRBD1|few|TRBJ1-4
CASSYSGQGIAANEKLFF
TGTGCCAGCAGTTACTCGGGACAGGGTATAGCGGCTAATGAAAAACTGTTTTTT
>TRBV20-1|TRBD1|NA|TRBJ1-2
CSAPGTVYNYGYTF
TGCAGTGCTCCTGGGACAGTTTATAACTATGGCTACACCTTC
>TRBV12-3/TRBV12-4|NA|few|TRBJ1-2
CASSTTESGGYTF
TGTGCCAGCAGTACGACAGAGTCGGGAGGCTACACCTTC
>TRBV15|TRBD1|NA|TRBJ2-3
CATSRDEGQFTDTQYF
TGTGCCACCAGCAGAGATGAGGGACAGTTCACAGATACGCAGTATTTT
>TRBV3-1|NA|NA|TRBJ2-5
CASSQVPGQETQYF
TGTGCCAGCAGCCAAGTCCCGGGCCAAGAGACCCAGTACTTC
>TRBV6-2/TRBV6-3|NA|NA|TRBJ2-1
CASSRVPRGIEQFF
TGTGCCAGCAGTAGGGTCCCAAGGGGGATTGAGCAGTTCTTC
>TRBV2|TRBD2|NA|TRBJ2-3
CASSEGLAGDTNTDTQYF
TGTGCCAGCAGTGAAGGACTAGCGGGGGACACGAATACAGATACGCAGTATTTT
>TRBV20-1|NA|NA|TRBJ1-5
CSARVGGLSNQPQHF
TGCAGTGCTAGAGTAGGGGGTTTGAGCAATCAGCCCCAGCATTTT
>TRBV30|NA|NA|TRBJ1-2
CAWTLQGVYGYTF
TGTGCCTGGACGTTACAGGGTGTATATGGCTACACCTTC
>TRBV6-2/TRBV6-3|TRBD1|many|TRBJ1-4
CASNPGTDYEKLFF
TGTGCCAGCAACCCCGGGACAGATTACGAAAAACTGTTTTTT
>TRBV7-2|TRBD2|many|TRBJ2-7
CASSLAGTSGGYSYEQYF
TGTGCCAGCAGCTTAGCCGGGACTAGCGGGGGCTACTCCTACGAGCAGTACTTC
>TRBV7-9|NA|NA|TRBJ1-2
CASSSPAIRGGSYGYTF
TGTGCCAGCAGCTCCCCAGCCATCAGGGGAGGGAGCTATGGCTACACCTTC
>TRBV7-9|NA|few|TRBJ1-1
CASSFFQGGEAFF
TGTGCCAGCAGCTTCTTTCAGGGAGGTGAAGCTTTCTTT
>TRBV7-9|TRBD1|NA|TRBJ2-3
CASSYGQGATDTQYF
TGTGCCAGCAGCTACGGACAGGGGGCAACAGATACGCAGTATTTT
>TRBV5-1|NA|NA|TRBJ2-7
CASSLGSAGLPYEQYF
TGCGCCAGCAGCTTGGGAAGCGCGGGCCTACCCTACGAGCAGTACTTC
>TRBV3-1|NA|once|TRBJ2-5
CASSQGRLLRDLVTQETQYF
TGTGCCAGCAGCCAAGGTCGCCTTCTTCGGGACCTTGTTACGCAAGAGACCCAGTACTTC
>TRBV9|NA|once|TRBJ1-1
CASSAGHPNTEAFF
TGTGCCAGCAGCGCCGGACACCCGAACACTGAAGCTTTCTTT
>TRBV9|NA|few|TRBJ2-2
CASSATSRGSNTGELFF
TGTGCCAGCAGCGCCACCTCAAGGGGGTCAAACACCGGGGAGCTGTTTTTT
>TRBV5-1|NA|NA|TRBJ1-4
CASSPGAGVDEKLFF
TGCGCCAGCAGCCCAGGCGCGGGAGTCGATGAAAAACTGTTTTTT